The 28 T cell receptor beta chains presented below share a single source sample, sequenced in a study of blood T cell repertoires in COVID-19. Profiled with immunoSEQ multiplex PCR; TCRdb holds only in-frame clones, not every one. The table lists about 140,000 clones, approximately 84% of them singletons, with about 8% in the top ten. Sequencing was carried out using peripheral blood. These receptors all come from a human donor in a cohort sampled during active COVID-19.

This clone was counted once. The V and J genes are TRBV29-1 and TRBJ1-2; D is uncertain. Germline V gene sequence: CDR1 SQVTM, CDR2 ANQGSEA. This CDR3 contains 14 residues. V was cut by 0 bases and J by 6 bases, with 14 bases left in between. The CDR3 nucleotides read TGCAGCGTTGAAGAGTGGGCCCAATCCCATGGCTACACCTTC. Translating gives CSVEEWAQSHGYTF.

This chain uses TRBV5-4 with TRBJ1-3; TRBD1 might be the D (5 bases). Germline V gene sequence: CDR1 SGHNT, CDR2 YYREEE (reference sequence). CDR3 length: 19 residues. Trimming took 4 bases from V and 3 from J, leaving 26 bases between them. CDR3 DNA: TGTGCCAGCAGCGCTGCCGGGACTCAACGGGGTTTGAGTGGAAACACCATATATTTT. It encodes CASSAAGTQRGLSGNTIYF. The complete variable domain, with remaining parts taken from reference TRBV5-4 and TRBJ1-3, reads ETGVTQSPTHLIKTRGQQVTLRCSSQSGHNTVSWYQQALGQGPQFIFQYYREEENGRGNFPPRFSGLQFPNYSSELNVNALELDDSALYLCASSAAGTQRGLSGNTIYFGEGSWLTVV.

Here the CDR3 DNA reads TGTGCCAGCAGTTACAAGGGGCAGGGCTTGCACGAGCAGTACTTC. Its translation: CASSYKGQGLHEQYF. The rearrangement joins TRBV6-2 or TRBV6-3 to TRBJ2-7, with D perhaps TRBD1 (5 bases). Germline CDR1 MNHEY, CDR2 SVGEGT. The CDR3 is 15 residues long. Deletions cut 2 bases from V and 5 bases from J, with 16 bases between.

In its sample, this clone was seen many times. The chain couples TRBV7-9 to TRBJ2-2, with 8 bases that match TRBD1. The CDR3 is 16 amino acids. Germline V gene data show CDR1 as SEHNR and CDR2 as FQNEAQ (reference sequence). Trimming cost V 5 bases and J 3 bases; bases outside gene matches: 8. CDR3 sequence: CASSRTGLRDTGELFF. The DNA for the CDR3 is TGTGCCAGCAGCCGGACAGGGCTTAGAGACACCGGGGAGCTGTTTTTT.

Only one count was recorded for this clone. This sequence joins TRBV3-1 (or the pseudogene TRBV3-2) and TRBJ2-2; 9 bases agree with TRBD1. V was clipped by 3 bases and J by 6 bases; unmatched bases: 5. From germline, CDR1 is LGHDT and CDR2 YNNKEL (reference sequence). CDR3 length equals 15 residues. The CDR3, as DNA: TGTGCCAGCAGCCAGGGACAGGGTTATGCCGGGGAGCTGTTTTTT. Its translation is CASSQGQGYAGELFF.

The chain employs TRBV7-9 and TRBJ1-3; 9 bases align to TRBD1. V was pared by 5 bases and J by 2 bases, with 4 bases of the junction left unmatched. Germline V gives CDR1 SEHNR, CDR2 FQNEAQ (reference sequence). The CDR3 is 15 amino acids. CDR3 sequence (DNA): TGTGCCAGCAGCAACCGGACAGGGGCTGGAAACACCATATATTTT. Translation: CASSNRTGAGNTIYF.

V usage is TRBV5-6 and J usage is TRBJ2-5, with 9 bases lining up with TRBD2. The germline gives CDR1 SGHDT, CDR2 YYEEEE. The CDR3 runs 14 residues. Germline trimming cut 7 bases from V and 2 bases from J; bases unmatched to any gene: 6. CDR3 bases: TGTGCCAGCTCCGCGGGGGGGAATCAAGAGACCCAGTACTTC. Translating gives CASSAGGNQETQYF.

V is TRBV5-1 and J is TRBJ1-2; D is perhaps TRBD1 (5 bases). V was shortened by 4 bases and J by 2 bases, with 18 bases between the two germline ends. There are 16 residues in the CDR3. Germline lookup yields CDR1 SGHRS and CDR2 YFSETQ. The CDR3 DNA reads TGCGCCAGCAGCCTTTCCCCCCCAGGGAAGAACTATGGCTACACCTTC. Its translation: CASSLSPPGKNYGYTF.

The chain uses TRBV6-4 and TRBJ2-1; the D gene is possibly TRBD2 (5 bases). The CDR3 runs 17 residues. Germline loops: CDR1 MRHNA, CDR2 SNTAGT. Trimming removed 0 bases at V and 10 bases at J, with 22 bases between. The CDR3 region is CASSDSGLAEVQGEQFF. As DNA, the CDR3 is TGTGCCAGCAGTGACTCAGGGCTAGCTGAGGTGCAAGGCGAGCAGTTCTTC.

The chain couples TRBV7-2 to TRBJ1-6; weak D call: TRBD1 (5 bases). Germline V gene sequence: CDR1 SGHTA, CDR2 FQGNSA. The ends were cut back, 4 bases at V and 5 bases at J, with 15 bases in the middle. This CDR3 is built from 16 residues. The CDR3 DNA sequence: TGTGCCAGCAGCTGGGGCCCTAACCTAAATAATTCACCCCTCCACTTT. It translates to CASSWGPNLNNSPLHF. The full variable domain, rest sourced from reference TRBV7-2 and TRBJ1-6, is GAGVSQSPSNKVTEKGKDVELRCDPISGHTALYWYRQSLGQGLEFLIYFQGNSAPDKSGLPSDRFSAERTGGSVSTLTIQRTQQEDSAVYLCASSWGPNLNNSPLHFGNGTRLTVT.

CDR3 DNA sequence: TGTGCCAGCAGTTCGGGACAGGGGGCAGATACGCAGTATTTT. Translation: CASSSGQGADTQYF. The rearrangement uses TRBV27 and TRBJ2-3, with 11 bases that match TRBD1. The V gene end was trimmed by 4 bases and the J gene end by 4 bases; junction bases not matched to a gene: 1. CDR3 length: 14 residues. Germline values: CDR1 MNHEY, CDR2 SMNVEV (reference sequence).

The V call is TRBV5-4, the J call TRBJ2-7, with D possibly being TRBD1 (6 bases). Between the trimmed V and J ends, which lost 4 bases and 7 bases, there was a span of 18 bases. Germline V gives CDR1 SGHNT, CDR2 YYREEE (reference sequence). The CDR3 covers 14 residues. The CDR3 region is CASSPTGPPWEQYF. In nucleotides, the CDR3 is TGTGCCAGCAGCCCGACAGGCCCCCCGTGGGAGCAGTACTTC.

The chain combines TRBV18 with TRBJ1-2, with a tentative D call TRBD1 (6 bases). The CDR3 contains 13 residues. V was cut by 8 bases and J by 4 bases, with 14 bases left in between. Germline loops: CDR1 KGHSH, CDR2 LQKENI. This CDR3 is CASRTGLGYGYTF. The CDR3 DNA reads as TGTGCCAGCCGTACAGGGCTAGGCTATGGCTACACCTTC.

The genes are TRBV27 and TRBJ1-1; D is possibly TRBD1 (5 bases). V gave up 6 bases and J gave up 3 bases, with 20 bases separating them. This CDR3 has 16 amino acids. Germline loops: CDR1 MNHEY, CDR2 SMNVEV (reference sequence). CDR3: CASRRGWGSMDTEAFF. CDR3 coding DNA: TGTGCCAGCAGGCGTGGATGGGGCTCGATGGACACTGAAGCTTTCTTT.

V is TRBV11-3 and J is TRBJ1-2, with D hard to call. The CDR3 sequence is 12 residues long. Trimming removed 0 bases at V and 4 bases at J, with 3 bases between. Per germline, CDR1 SGHNT and CDR2 YENEEA. The CDR3, as DNA: TGTGCCAGCAGCTTAGACGGCTATGGCTACACCTTC. Its protein product is CASSLDGYGYTF.

The chain employs TRBV14 and TRBJ1-2, with D uncertain. V lost 1 base, J lost 8 bases, and 26 bases lay in between. This CDR3 has 18 amino acids. In germline, CDR1 is SGHDN, CDR2 FVKESK. The CDR3 spells CASSQGTILSTLTWGYTF. The CDR3 DNA is TGTGCCAGCAGCCAAGGGACTATCTTGAGTACCTTGACGTGGGGCTACACCTTC.

This chain links TRBV7-9 with TRBJ2-2; 10 nucleotides match TRBD2. Per germline, CDR1 SEHNR and CDR2 FQNEAQ (reference sequence). V was pared by 2 bases and J by 5 bases, with 5 bases of the junction left unmatched. The CDR3 extends over 16 amino acids. The CDR3 protein is CASSLSLAGVTGELFF. CDR3 nucleotide sequence: TGTGCCAGCAGCTTAAGTCTAGCGGGGGTGACCGGGGAGCTGTTTTTT.

This clone was detected once. J is TRBJ2-1 and V is TRBV16; TRBD2 might be the D (5 bases). This CDR3 spans 14 amino acids. Trimming took 3 bases from V and 5 from J, leaving 11 bases between them. Germline-derived CDR1 and CDR2 are KGHSY and FQNENV. This chain's CDR3 is CASSQWAGDNEQFF. In DNA, the CDR3 is TGTGCCAGCAGCCAGTGGGCCGGGGACAATGAGCAGTTCTTC.

The gene calls are TRBV3-1 (or the pseudogene TRBV3-2) and TRBJ2-5; 15 nucleotides line up with TRBD2. V gave up 8 bases and J gave up 5 bases; unmatched junction bases: 6. Per germline, CDR1 LGHDT and CDR2 YNNKEL (reference sequence). The CDR3 length is 15 residues. In DNA form, the CDR3 reads TGTGCCAGCCGGACTAGCGGGGGGGCAAGGGAGACCCAGTACTTC. This encodes CASRTSGGARETQYF.

In DNA form, the CDR3 reads TGTGCCAGCGGACAGGGGGCAGTTGGCTACACCTTC. Protein: CASGQGAVGYTF. This chain connects TRBV28 to TRBJ1-2; 11 bases are a match to TRBD1. V shed 8 bases, J shed 7 bases, and the junction held 3 bases outside the gene matches. The CDR3 has 12 residues. The germline V gene has CDR1 MDHEN and CDR2 SYDVKM.

V gene TRBV18 combines with J gene TRBJ1-3; D is ambiguous. This CDR3 region has 15 residues. Trimming took off 3 bases at V and 0 bases at J, with 9 bases between the two ends. CDR1 KGHSH and CDR2 LQKENI come from the germline V gene. CDR3 amino acids: CASSPGVSSGNTIYF. DNA for the CDR3: TGTGCCAGCTCACCCGGGGTTAGCTCTGGAAACACCATATATTTT. Using reference TRBV18 and TRBJ1-3 for the parts outside the CDR3, the full variable domain is NAGVMQNPRHLVRRRGQEARLRCSPMKGHSHVYWYRQLPEEGLKFMVYLQKENIIDESGMPKERFSAEFPKEGPSILRIQQVVRGDSAAYFCASSPGVSSGNTIYFGEGSWLTVV.

This chain joins TRBV11-2 and TRBJ2-1, with D perhaps matching TRBD2 (5 bases). V lost 7 bases and J lost 7, with 14 bases in between. The germline V gene has CDR1 SGHAT and CDR2 FQNNGV. CDR3 length equals 13 residues. The chain's CDR3 is CASTSPGFNEQFF. In DNA, the CDR3 is TGTGCCAGCACCTCTCCGGGGTTTAATGAGCAGTTCTTC. Together with reference TRBV11-2 and TRBJ2-1, the CDR3 gives the full variable domain: EAGVAQSPRYKIIEKRQSVAFWCNPISGHATLYWYQQILGQGPKLLIQFQNNGVVDDSQLPKDRFSAERLKGVDSTLKIQPAKLEDSAVYLCASTSPGFNEQFFGPGTRLTVL.

J is TRBJ1-1 and V is TRBV19; TRBD1 agrees at 7 bases. Germline V lookup: CDR1 LNHDA, CDR2 SQIVND (reference sequence). The CDR3 contains 13 residues. The V and J ends lost 5 bases and 5 bases, in that order; junction bases with no gene match: 5. CDR3 amino acids: CASSQAGGTEAFF. CDR3 in DNA: TGTGCCAGTAGTCAGGCAGGGGGGACTGAAGCTTTCTTT.

J is TRBJ1-5 and V is TRBV6-5; TRBD1 is a possible D gene (5 bases). Between the trimmed V and J ends, which lost 8 bases and 0 bases, there was a span of 8 bases. The CDR3 covers 13 residues. Germline CDR1 is MNHEY and CDR2 is SVGAGI. Here the CDR3 DNA reads TGTGCCAGCGGGGGGTATAGCAATCAGCCCCAGCATTTT. It encodes CASGGYSNQPQHF.

The rearrangement uses TRBV4-1 and TRBJ2-1; TRBD2 agrees at 13 bases. V shed 6 bases and J 8 bases; nucleotides not matched to a gene: 10. This CDR3 comprises 16 residues. Germline V gene data show CDR1 as MGHRA and CDR2 as YSYEKL. The CDR3, as DNA: TGCGCCAGCAGTCCCCCTACTAGCGGGGGGGCCGATGAGCAGTTCTTC. Protein sequence: CASSPPTSGGADEQFF.

This chain links TRBV19 with TRBJ1-4; 9 bases are shared with TRBD1. Germline V CDR1 and CDR2: LNHDA, SQIVND (reference sequence). Losses at the gene ends were 1 base for V and 6 bases for J; bases not matched to a gene: 6. The length of the CDR3 is 16 residues. DNA for the CDR3: TGTGCCAGTAGTATAGGGTCCGGGACAGGGTATGAAAAACTGTTTTTT. This sequence encodes CASSIGSGTGYEKLFF.

This rearrangement joins TRBV10-3 to TRBJ2-5; D is uncertain. The length of the CDR3 is 15 residues. Trimming removed 0 bases at V and 4 bases at J, with 12 bases between. The germline CDR1 and CDR2 sequences are ENHRY and SYGVKD. Here the CDR3 DNA reads TGTGCCATCAGTGAGTCGAAGACTGCGCTAGAGACCCAGTACTTC. It codes for CAISESKTALETQYF.

J is TRBJ1-2 and V is TRBV15; perhaps TRBD1 as D (5 bases). Per the germline V gene, CDR1 is LNHNV and CDR2 is YYDKDF (reference sequence). Trimming left V 1 base short and J 2 bases short, with 8 bases between. The CDR3 length is 14 residues. CDR3 sequence (DNA): TGTGCCACCAGCAGAGTGGGGGGAAACTATGGCTACACCTTC. This codes for CATSRVGGNYGYTF.